The 25 T cell receptor beta chains below come from one sample, sequenced in a study of cytomegalovirus exposure and HLA in healthy donors (dated by TCRdb to 2015 to 2018). Receptor amplification or capture employed the immunoSEQ multiplex PCR assay. For the multiplex PCR, a mixture combining 60 forward primers for TCR Vbeta segments and 13 reverse primers for TCR Jbeta segments was used. The source is immuneACCESS, and TCRdb retained only in-frame sequences with V and J called. Part of the clones is not carried over; for the studies checked, unresolved V genes explain less than half of this, and the remainder is unexplained. The table for this sample lists more than 75,000 clones; roughly 77% of them were counted only once. Jointly, the top ten make up roughly 15% of the sample. Sequenced material: PBMCs. All receptors derive from a woman in her 40s in good health and CMV-seropositive.

The chain combines TRBV13 with TRBJ2-7, with 7 bases identical to TRBD1. This CDR3 is 15 amino acids long. J gave up 3 bases and V 5 bases, and 10 bases lay outside the gene matches. The germline CDR1 and CDR2 sequences are PRHDT and FYEKMQ (reference sequence). CDR3 loop: CASSRTGTEIYEQYF. In DNA form, the CDR3 reads TGTGCCAGCAGCCGAACCGGGACAGAGATCTACGAGCAGTACTTC.

CDR3 DNA: TGTGCCAGCATCAGAGGGTCCAGGGGGCTGTCTGGCTACACCTTC. This sequence encodes CASIRGSRGLSGYTF. The chain uses TRBV21-1 and TRBJ1-2; TRBD1 is taken as the D call from the table, unchecked against the DNA. TRBV21-1 is noted as a pseudogene. The CDR3 sequence is 15 residues long.

This clone has more than one count but fewer than ten. This sequence joins TRBV4-2 and TRBJ2-1; 7 bases are a match to TRBD2. The V gene's germline CDR1 is LGHNA and CDR2 YNFKEQ. Unmatched junction bases numbered 7, after V lost 5 bases and J lost 6 bases. The CDR3 totals 14 residues. The CDR3 loop is CASSFRGSSNEQFF. CDR3 in DNA: TGTGCCAGCAGCTTCCGCGGGAGTAGCAATGAGCAGTTCTTC.

This sequence joins TRBV2 and TRBJ1-1; weak D call: TRBD1 (5 bases). In germline, CDR1 is SNHLY, CDR2 FYNNEI. The CDR3 is 12 amino acids. The ends were cut back, 6 bases at V and 7 bases at J, with 12 bases in the middle. The CDR3: CASSLGGFEAFF. The DNA of the CDR3 is TGTGCCAGCAGCCTTGGGGGGTTTGAAGCTTTCTTT.

The gene calls are TRBV11-2 and TRBJ1-4; D is unresolved. The CDR3 has 15 amino acids. Per the germline V gene, CDR1 is SGHAT and CDR2 is FQNNGV. V lost 5 bases and J 7 bases, leaving 17 bases between the germline ends. The CDR3 coding sequence is TGTGCCAGCAGCCCAGTCATTTCACCCTTTGAAAAACTGTTTTTT. Its translation is CASSPVISPFEKLFF.

This clone came up once. The chain combines TRBV7-7 with TRBJ2-2; 13 bases map to TRBD2. Germline V lookup: CDR1 SSHAT, CDR2 FNYEAQ (reference sequence). There are 17 residues in the CDR3. The CDR3 DNA follows: TGTGCTAGCGGATTGACCGGGACTAGCGGGATTGGCGGGGAGCTGTTTTTT. It codes for CASGLTGTSGIGGELFF.

The chain employs TRBV4-2 and TRBJ2-3; TRBD2 might be the D (6 bases). The CDR3 runs 17 residues. Per germline, CDR1 LGHNA and CDR2 YNFKEQ. Trimming took 3 bases from V and 1 from J, leaving 17 bases between them. The CDR3 bases are TGTGCCAGCAGCCAGGAAGTCAGGGCTAGCGGCACAGATACGCAGTATTTT. Amino acid sequence: CASSQEVRASGTDTQYF.

The chain employs TRBV5-1 and TRBJ2-3; 8 bases fit TRBD2. The CDR3 loop spans 16 amino acids. Germline assignment: CDR1 SGHRS and CDR2 YFSETQ. V dropped 0 bases and J dropped 2; count of bases not matched to a gene: 5. The CDR3 reads CASSLDIAGPTDTQYF. The CDR3 DNA reads TGCGCCAGCAGCTTGGACATAGCGGGACCCACAGATACGCAGTATTTT.

The chain employs TRBV9 and TRBJ2-1; perhaps TRBD2 as D (5 bases). V was pared by 1 base and J by 0 bases, with 5 bases between. Germline CDR1 and CDR2: SGDLS and YYNGEE. This CDR3 has 14 amino acids. The CDR3 bases are TGTGCCAGCAGCGTAAGCGGCTCCTACAATGAGCAGTTCTTC. Protein sequence: CASSVSGSYNEQFF.

V gene TRBV4-2 combines with J gene TRBJ2-3, with 10 positions matching TRBD2. The J segment lost 4 bases and the V segment lost 6 bases, leaving 4 bases of the junction unmatched. CDR1 is LGHNA and CDR2 is YNFKEQ in the germline V gene. The CDR3 runs 14 residues. The CDR3 is CASRASGSADTQYF. CDR3 nucleotide sequence: TGTGCCAGCAGAGCTAGCGGGAGCGCAGATACGCAGTATTTT.

The chain has TRBV5-1 and TRBJ2-2; 9 bases agree with TRBD1. CDR3 length equals 15 residues. V lost 3 bases and J lost 6; bases outside the gene matches: 6. Germline CDR1 reads SGHRS; CDR2 reads YFSETQ. The CDR3 loop is CASSSQGQGSGELFF. The CDR3 DNA sequence: TGCGCCAGCAGCTCGCAGGGACAGGGTTCCGGGGAGCTGTTTTTT.

CDR3: CASSVGLGTGLGYTF. DNA of the CDR3: TGTGCCAGCAGCGTAGGACTCGGGACAGGGCTCGGCTACACCTTC. The rearrangement joins TRBV9 to TRBJ1-2; 9 positions agree with TRBD1. The CDR3 contains 15 residues. V shed 0 bases, J shed 8 bases, and the junction held 8 bases outside the gene matches. Germline V gene lookup returns CDR1 SGDLS and CDR2 YYNGEE.

The chain joins TRBV11-2 to TRBJ2-1; D may be TRBD2 (6 bases). Germline-derived CDR1 and CDR2 are SGHAT and FQNNGV. V shed 6 bases and J shed 0 bases, with 18 bases lying between them. This CDR3 is 17 amino acids long. This CDR3 is CASSASDLMSSYNEQFF. CDR3 in DNA: TGTGCCAGCAGTGCTAGCGACCTCATGAGCTCCTACAATGAGCAGTTCTTC.

The V gene is TRBV18, the J gene TRBJ1-1; D perhaps matches TRBD1 (6 bases). The CDR3 loop spans 16 amino acids. V dropped 2 bases and J dropped 5 bases, with 18 bases sitting between them. From germline, CDR1 is KGHSH and CDR2 LQKENI. In DNA, the CDR3 is TGTGCCAGCTCACCAAGACTTGCGGGGGCGGGAACTGAAGCTTTCTTT. This encodes CASSPRLAGAGTEAFF.

This clone was detected only a few times. This chain connects TRBV29-1 to TRBJ1-1; D is undetermined. The CDR3 is 13 amino acids. Deletions cut 5 bases from V and 0 bases from J, with 10 bases between. The germline V gene encodes CDR1 SQVTM and CDR2 ANQGSEA. CDR3 bases: TGCAGCGTTAAGAACATTATGAACACTGAAGCTTTCTTT. Translation gives CSVKNIMNTEAFF.

The chain carries TRBV2 and TRBJ2-7, with 8 positions matching TRBD1. CDR1 and CDR2 (germline): SNHLY, FYNNEI. The CDR3 has 15 residues. After removal of 3 bases from V and 0 bases from J, the junction contained 4 bases not matched to a gene. CDR3 nucleotide sequence: TGTGCCAGCAGTGATCGGACAGGGAGCTCCTACGAGCAGTACTTC. Translating it yields CASSDRTGSSYEQYF.

The chain links TRBV15 to TRBJ1-5; possible D gene TRBD1, 5 bases. This CDR3 is 14 amino acids long. Trimming pared 6 bases from V and 6 bases from J, leaving 15 bases between. Germline assignment: CDR1 LNHNV and CDR2 YYDKDF (reference sequence). The CDR3 sequence is CATRPEGSPQPQHF. The CDR3 DNA sequence: TGTGCCACCAGGCCGGAGGGGAGCCCTCAGCCCCAGCATTTT. The complete variable domain, with remaining parts taken from reference TRBV15 and TRBJ1-5, reads DAMVIQNPRYQVTQFGKPVTLSCSQTLNHNVMYWYQQKSSQAPKLLFHYYDKDFNNEADTPDNFQSRRPNTSFCFLDIRSPGLGDTAMYLCATRPEGSPQPQHFGDGTRLSIL.

The sample holds a few counts of this clone. The J gene is TRBJ1-6, the V gene TRBV5-1, with 8 nucleotides matching TRBD1. The germline V gene has CDR1 SGHRS and CDR2 YFSETQ. J was trimmed by 7 bases and V by 2 bases; bases with no gene match: 8. The CDR3 loop spans 16 amino acids. The CDR3 region is CASSFRQGARNSPLHF. CDR3 bases: TGCGCCAGCAGCTTCCGGCAGGGGGCTCGGAATTCACCCCTCCACTTT.

J is TRBJ1-2 and V is TRBV28, with 10 bases identical to TRBD1. The V segment lost 5 bases and the J segment 10 bases; nucleotides outside the gene matches: 13. The CDR3 has 15 amino acids. CDR1 MDHEN and CDR2 SYDVKM come from the germline V gene. For the CDR3, the DNA is TGTGCCAGCAGTCTTTCATTAGGGGACAGGGGAGACTACACCTTC. Its protein is CASSLSLGDRGDYTF.

This clone was counted only a few times. The chain combines TRBV6-5 with TRBJ2-5; 9 bases line up with TRBD2. The germline gives CDR1 MNHEY, CDR2 SVGAGI. The trim removed 6 bases at V and 5 bases at J, leaving 10 bases unmatched. This CDR3 is built from 15 residues. The CDR3 DNA reads as TGTGCCAGCAGGCGTAGCGGGAGTCCGGGTGAGACCCAGTACTTC. This encodes CASRRSGSPGETQYF.

The chain is built from TRBV6-5 and TRBJ1-1, with a weak D call TRBD1 (5 bases). Trimming pared 7 bases from V and 5 bases from J, leaving 11 bases between. This CDR3 spans 12 amino acids. CDR1 and CDR2 from the germline V gene are MNHEY and SVGAGI. CDR3 bases: TGTGCCAGCATCTCCAGGGTTACTGAAGCTTTCTTT. Its protein is CASISRVTEAFF.

The V call is TRBV29-1, the J call TRBJ1-1, with no clear D. Germline V CDR1 and CDR2: SQVTM, ANQGSEA. This CDR3 is built from 10 residues. The CDR3 DNA follows: TGCAGTGGGCGGGACACTGAAGCTTTCTTT. This gives the protein CSGRDTEAFF.

This CDR3 reads CASSGPGGSGELFF. The CDR3 DNA sequence: TGTGCCAGTAGTGGCCCAGGGGGCTCCGGGGAGCTGTTTTTT. The chain links TRBV19 to TRBJ2-2; 8 nucleotides line up with TRBD1. Losses at the gene ends were 5 bases for V and 6 bases for J; bases not matched to a gene: 5. CDR3 length: 14 residues. Germline V CDR1 and CDR2: LNHDA, SQIVND (reference sequence).

V usage is TRBV4-3 and J usage is TRBJ2-7; D is possibly TRBD2 (7 bases). The CDR3 consists of 14 residues. V was cut by 0 bases and J by 4 bases, with 10 bases left in between. CDR1 is LGHNA and CDR2 is YSLEER in the germline V gene. The CDR3 DNA follows: TGCGCCAGCAGCCAAGATAGGGGGGGGTACGAGCAGTACTTC. Amino acid sequence: CASSQDRGGYEQYF.

This clone was counted a single time. The chain couples TRBV29-1 to TRBJ2-7; D perhaps matches TRBD2 (6 bases). The germline gives CDR1 SQVTM, CDR2 ANQGSEA. The V end lost 7 bases, the J end lost 7 bases, and 17 bases lay between the germline ends. The CDR3 has 12 amino acids. The chain's CDR3 is CSAIPGAGEQYF. The CDR3 nucleotides read TGCAGCGCTATTCCGGGAGCCGGTGAGCAGTACTTC.